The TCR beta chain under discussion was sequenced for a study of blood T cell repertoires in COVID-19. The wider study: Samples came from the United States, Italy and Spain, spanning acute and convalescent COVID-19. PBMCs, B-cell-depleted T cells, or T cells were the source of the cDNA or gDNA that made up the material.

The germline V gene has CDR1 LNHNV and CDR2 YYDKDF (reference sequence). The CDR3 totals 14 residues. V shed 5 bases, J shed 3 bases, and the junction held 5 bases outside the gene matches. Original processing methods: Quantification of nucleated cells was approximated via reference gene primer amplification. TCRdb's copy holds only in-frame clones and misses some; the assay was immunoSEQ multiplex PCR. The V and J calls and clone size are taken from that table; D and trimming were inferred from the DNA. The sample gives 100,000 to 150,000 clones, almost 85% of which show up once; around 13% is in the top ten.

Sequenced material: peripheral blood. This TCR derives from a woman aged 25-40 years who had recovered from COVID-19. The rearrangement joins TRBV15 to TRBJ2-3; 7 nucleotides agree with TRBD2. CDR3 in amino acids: CATSGLGWTDTQYF. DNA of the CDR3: TGTGCCACCAGCGGACTAGGTTGGACAGATACGCAGTATTTT.